The 10 T cell receptor beta chains reported below all come from one sample, sequenced in a study of T cells in Graves' hyperthyroidism and ophthalmopathy. Template material for amplifying TCR beta CDR3 regions consisted of RNA transcripts. The TCR CDR3 was amplified in a first-round RT-PCR using the HTBI primer set. TCRdb called the multiplex PCR reads again in MiXCR, with one record for every CDR3 protein. This table holds nearly 600,000 distinct CDR3 sequences, about 14% found once. Sample: blood. The receptors were sampled from a young woman with Graves' ophthalmopathy.

Comments on this clonotype: Since a much larger clone is just one base distant, this may be a read error. The V call is TRBV2, the J call TRBJ1-5, with a possible D match to TRBD1 (5 bases). V lost 4 bases and J lost 6, with 16 bases in between. The germline V gene encodes CDR1 SNHLY and CDR2 FYNNEI. The CDR3 contains 15 residues. The CDR3 DNA reads TGTGCCAGCAGTGTCGGCAGGGTAGCTGCTCAGCCCCAGCATTTT. It is translated as CASSVGRVAAQPQHF. The full variable domain, with the rest looked up from reference TRBV2 and TRBJ1-5, is EPEVTQTPSHQVTQMGQEVILRCVPISNHLYFYWYRQILGQKVEFLVSFYNNEISEKSEIFDDQFSVERPDGSNFTLKIRSTKLEDSAMYFCASSVGRVAAQPQHFGDGTRLSIL.

This clonotype was counted ten times or more. The rearrangement links TRBV20-1 to TRBJ2-4; a possible D gene is TRBD2 (5 bases). The CDR3 consists of 15 residues. CDR1 is DFQATT, CDR2 SNEGSKA, per germline (reference sequence). With 1 base removed from V and 7 bases from J, the gap between germline ends came to 17 bases. The CDR3 sequence: CSARVLAGWENIQYF. CDR3 nucleotide sequence: TGCAGTGCTAGAGTTCTGGCAGGCTGGGAGAACATTCAGTACTTC.

This sequence joins TRBV20-1 and TRBJ2-7; D is uncertain. Looked up from germline, CDR1 is DFQATT and CDR2 is SNEGSKA (reference sequence). Trimming took off 1 base at V and 0 bases at J, with 10 bases between the two ends. The CDR3 is made up of 14 amino acids. CDR3 in amino acids: CSARGASSSYEQYF. The CDR3 nucleotides are TGCAGTGCTAGAGGGGCCTCTAGCTCCTACGAGCAGTACTTC.

The chain has TRBV30 and TRBJ2-2, with no clear D. Germline values: CDR1 GTSNPN, CDR2 SVGIG (reference sequence). The CDR3 is made up of 11 amino acids. Trimming cost V 3 bases and J 9 bases, with 8 bases left between them. CDR3 sequence: CAWSPSRELFF. The CDR3 coding sequence is TGTGCCTGGAGCCCTTCGAGGGAGCTGTTTTTT.

This clonotype has only a few counts. The chain carries TRBV9 and TRBJ1-4; 8 nucleotides line up with TRBD1. The CDR3 spans 14 residues. Germline V gene sequence: CDR1 SGDLS, CDR2 YYNGEE. The V gene end was trimmed by 1 base and the J gene end by 7 bases; junction bases not matched to a gene: 3. CDR3 DNA sequence: TGTGCCAGCAGCGTAAGACAGGGGAGTGAAAAACTGTTTTTT. This gives the protein CASSVRQGSEKLFF.

This chain joins TRBV4-1 and TRBJ2-1; 7 positions match TRBD2. CDR3 length: 16 residues. The J segment lost 0 bases and the V segment lost 3 bases, leaving 5 bases of the junction unmatched. The germline V gene has CDR1 MGHRA and CDR2 YSYEKL. This chain's CDR3 is CASSHSAGSSYNEQFF. The DNA for the CDR3 is TGCGCCAGCAGCCATTCAGCGGGGAGCTCCTACAATGAGCAGTTCTTC.

This rearrangement joins TRBV9 to TRBJ2-7, with 9 bases lining up with TRBD2. Germline V CDR1 and CDR2: SGDLS, YYNGEE. The CDR3 runs 16 residues. V lost 0 bases and J lost 2; bases outside the gene matches: 6. In DNA, the CDR3 is TGTGCCAGCAGCGTAGGGGGACTAGCCGACGCCTACGAGCAGTACTTC. Its translation: CASSVGGLADAYEQYF.

Many counts were recorded for this clonotype. V and J are TRBV27 and TRBJ2-1; 8 positions match TRBD1. The CDR3 is made up of 15 amino acids. V lost 5 bases to trimming and J lost 0 bases; unmatched junction nucleotides: 3. In germline, CDR1 is MNHEY, CDR2 SMNVEV (reference sequence). This CDR3 is CASSARGPSYNEQFF. The CDR3 DNA reads TGTGCCAGCAGTGCCAGGGGGCCCTCCTACAATGAGCAGTTCTTC.

This clonotype was picked up a small number of times. The chain is built from TRBV4-1 and TRBJ2-5, with TRBD2 as a possible D gene (6 bases). V was shortened by 5 bases and J by 4 bases, with 20 bases between the two germline ends. The CDR3 has 16 residues. CDR1 and CDR2 from the germline V gene are MGHRA and YSYEKL. Here the CDR3 DNA reads TGCGCCAGCAGCAACTGGGCGGGGATGACCGGAGAGACCCAGTACTTC. The encoded protein is CASSNWAGMTGETQYF.

CDR3 protein: CASSHGLSTDTQYF. As DNA, the CDR3 is TGTGCCAGCAGCCATGGCCTTAGCACAGATACGCAGTATTTT. J is TRBJ2-3 and V is TRBV6-2 or TRBV6-3; D not certain. Germline values: CDR1 MNHEY, CDR2 SVGEGT. V was trimmed by 6 bases and J by 0 bases, leaving 10 bases between them. The CDR3 is 14 amino acids.